The 27 T cell receptor beta chains reported below all come from one sample, sequenced in a study of blood T cell repertoires in COVID-19. TCRdb's table, derived via immunoSEQ multiplex PCR, lists solely in-frame clones and lacks some. The sample has some 260,000 clones, nearly 90% seen once; the top ten hold roughly 3%. Sequenced input: peripheral blood. The receptor set was obtained from a man between 18 and 29 years old with active or convalescent COVID-19.

CDR3 amino acids: CASSLAAAGELFF. CDR3 in DNA: TGCGCCAGCAGCTTAGCCGCGGCCGGGGAGCTGTTTTTT. The gene calls are TRBV5-1 and TRBJ2-2; no definite D call. Germline assignment: CDR1 SGHRS and CDR2 YFSETQ. This CDR3 region has 13 residues. V lost 2 bases to trimming and J lost 6 bases, with 8 bases between them.

The J gene is TRBJ2-1, the V gene TRBV20-1; 11 nucleotides agree with TRBD2. Germline V CDR1 and CDR2: DFQATT, SNEGSKA (reference sequence). The CDR3 extends over 18 amino acids. The V gene end was trimmed by 3 bases and the J gene end by 1 base; junction bases not matched to a gene: 11. The DNA for the CDR3 is TGCAGTGCTAGTAGTCTAGCGGGAGGATATGGATCCTACAATGAGCAGTTCTTC. Its protein product is CSASSLAGGYGSYNEQFF.

V usage is TRBV18 and J usage is TRBJ1-3; 8 nucleotides align to TRBD1. Germline loops: CDR1 KGHSH, CDR2 LQKENI. V lost 4 bases to trimming and J lost 2 bases; unmatched junction nucleotides: 4. There are 15 residues in the CDR3. CDR3 sequence: CASSRARGPGNTIYF. For the CDR3, the DNA is TGTGCCAGCTCACGTGCCAGGGGGCCTGGAAACACCATATATTTT.

This clone was observed once. The chain carries TRBV10-3 and TRBJ2-7, with D possibly TRBD1 on 6 matching bases. V was trimmed by 0 bases and J by 1 base, leaving 10 bases between them. Germline CDR1 ENHRY, CDR2 SYGVKD. The CDR3 covers 15 residues. CDR3 in amino acids: CAISESPGQSYEQYF. The DNA of the CDR3 is TGTGCCATCAGTGAGTCGCCAGGACAGTCCTACGAGCAGTACTTC.

This sequence joins TRBV6-6 and TRBJ2-1; unclear D gene. This CDR3 comprises 12 residues. Looked up from germline, CDR1 is MNHNY and CDR2 is SVGAGI (reference sequence). V was clipped by 2 bases and J by 5 bases, with 4 bases between them. In DNA form, the CDR3 reads TGTGCCAGCAGTTACCCTAACAATGAGCAGTTCTTC. Residues: CASSYPNNEQFF.

A note on this clone: Other DNA variants within this sample encode the same CDR3. The V call is TRBV6-5, the J call TRBJ1-1; TRBD1 is a possible D gene (5 bases). The germline V gene encodes CDR1 MNHEY and CDR2 SVGAGI. This CDR3 is built from 13 residues. V gave up 2 bases and J gave up 1 base, with 5 bases separating them. In DNA, the CDR3 is TGTGCCAGCAGTTACAGGGGGAACACTGAAGCTTTCTTT. It is translated as CASSYRGNTEAFF.

The chain employs TRBV5-1 and TRBJ1-4; no firm D call. The germline V and J ends were trimmed by 0 bases and 0 bases, with 6 bases remaining between them. Germline assignment: CDR1 SGHRS and CDR2 YFSETQ. The length of the CDR3 is 15 residues. The CDR3 here is CASSLGRATNEKLFF. In DNA form, the CDR3 reads TGCGCCAGCAGCTTGGGGAGAGCAACTAATGAAAAACTGTTTTTT.

The chain has TRBV27 and TRBJ2-2; 9 bases match TRBD2. This CDR3 spans 20 amino acids. J lost 4 bases, V lost 5 bases, and 20 bases had no gene match. Germline-derived CDR1 and CDR2 are MNHEY and SMNVEV (reference sequence). CDR3 nucleotides: TGTGCCAGCAGTACTACGGACAGTGGGCGGACTAGCGCCGGCACCGGGGAGCTGTTTTTT. This translates into CASSTTDSGRTSAGTGELFF.

For the CDR3, the DNA is TGTGCCAGCAGCCGCGGGACAGGGAGTACCGGAGCCTACGAGCAGTACTTC. It encodes CASSRGTGSTGAYEQYF. The chain combines TRBV14 with TRBJ2-7, with 9 bases fitting TRBD1. V was pared by 4 bases and J by 2 bases, with 12 bases of the junction left unmatched. CDR3 size: 17 residues. Germline CDR1 is SGHDN and CDR2 is FVKESK.

The CDR3: CASSRTGGNSPLHF. DNA for the CDR3: TGCGCCAGCAGTCGGACAGGGGGCAATTCACCCCTCCACTTT. V is TRBV5-1 and J is TRBJ1-6; the match to TRBD1 covers 11 bases. Germline V gives CDR1 SGHRS, CDR2 YFSETQ. With V trimmed by 5 bases and J by 7 bases, 2 bases remained unmatched. CDR3 length equals 14 residues. Looking up the rest from reference TRBV5-1 and TRBJ1-6 gives the full variable domain: KAGVTQTPRYLIKTRGQQVTLSCSPISGHRSVSWYQQTPGQGLQFLFEYFSETQRNKGNFPGRFSGRQFSNSRSEMNVSTLELGDSALYLCASSRTGGNSPLHFGNGTRLTVT.

The CDR3 region is CASSRPQGSYNEQFF. CDR3 nucleotides: TGTGCCAGCAGTAGACCCCAGGGATCTTACAATGAGCAGTTCTTC. V gene TRBV27 combines with J gene TRBJ2-1, with TRBD1 as a possible D gene (5 bases). The germline V and J ends were trimmed by 5 bases and 4 bases, with 15 bases remaining between them. The CDR3 runs 15 residues. Germline V gene lookup returns CDR1 MNHEY and CDR2 SMNVEV (reference sequence).

This chain joins TRBV3-1 (or the pseudogene TRBV3-2) and TRBJ2-5; no firm D call. The V end was cut by 4 bases, the J end by 1 base, with 19 bases between. Germline V gives CDR1 LGHDT, CDR2 YNNKEL (reference sequence). This CDR3 region has 17 residues. The CDR3 sequence is CASSRPSRGYPQETQYF. CDR3 nucleotides: TGTGCCAGCAGCCGGCCCTCTAGAGGTTACCCCCAAGAGACCCAGTACTTC.

The chain carries TRBV6-5 and TRBJ1-2; weak D call: TRBD1 (6 bases). CDR1 and CDR2 from the germline V gene are MNHEY and SVGAGI. The CDR3 length is 15 residues. V was clipped by 4 bases and J by 4 bases, with 16 bases between them. The chain's CDR3 is CASSFWDTDRYGYTF. For the CDR3, the DNA is TGTGCCAGCAGTTTCTGGGACACTGACCGCTATGGCTACACCTTC.

This chain connects TRBV4-3 to TRBJ2-7, with D tentatively TRBD2 (5 bases). The CDR3 has 15 residues. CDR1 and CDR2 from the germline V gene are LGHNA and YSLEER. Trimming pared 1 base from V and 2 bases from J, leaving 12 bases between. The CDR3 coding sequence is TGCGCCAGCAGCCAAGGACTACCTAATACCTACGAGCAGTACTTC. This encodes CASSQGLPNTYEQYF.

In its sample, this clone was seen once. The V call is TRBV5-1, the J call TRBJ1-4; TRBD1 matches 10 bases. Germline trimming cut 2 bases from V and 8 bases from J; bases unmatched to any gene: 3. Per the germline V gene, CDR1 is SGHRS and CDR2 is YFSETQ. The CDR3 runs to 14 residues. CDR3 region: CASSFGTGEEKLFF. The CDR3 region has the DNA TGCGCCAGCAGCTTCGGGACAGGGGAGGAAAAACTGTTTTTT. The full variable domain, its missing parts supplied by reference TRBV5-1 and TRBJ1-4, is KAGVTQTPRYLIKTRGQQVTLSCSPISGHRSVSWYQQTPGQGLQFLFEYFSETQRNKGNFPGRFSGRQFSNSRSEMNVSTLELGDSALYLCASSFGTGEEKLFFGSGTQLSVL.

The chain has TRBV11-2 and TRBJ1-4; D ambiguous. There are 13 residues in the CDR3. V lost 6 bases to trimming and J lost 8 bases, with 13 bases between them. Germline lookup yields CDR1 SGHAT and CDR2 FQNNGV. CDR3: CASSHYQREKLFF. The DNA of the CDR3 is TGTGCCAGCAGTCATTATCAACGGGAAAAACTGTTTTTT.

V gene TRBV7-3 combines with J gene TRBJ2-1, with D possibly matching TRBD2 (6 bases). V lost 2 bases and J lost 13, with 9 bases in between. Looked up from germline, CDR1 is SGHTA and CDR2 is FQGTGA. The CDR3 loop spans 11 amino acids. Here the CDR3 reads CASSLGGYQFF. DNA for the CDR3: TGTGCCAGCAGCTTAGGGGGGTACCAGTTCTTC.

This chain connects TRBV11-2 to TRBJ2-5, with 10 positions matching TRBD2. This CDR3 has 16 residues. In germline, CDR1 is SGHAT, CDR2 FQNNGV. With 5 bases clipped from V and 4 bases from J, the junction kept 10 bases outside the gene matches. In DNA, the CDR3 is TGTGCCAGCAGCCCGGGAGCGGGGGGGCCCAGAGAGACCCAGTACTTC. Translating gives CASSPGAGGPRETQYF.

This chain connects TRBV5-6 to TRBJ1-2; 9 nucleotides agree with TRBD1. There are 18 residues in the CDR3. CDR1 is SGHDT and CDR2 is YYEEEE in the germline V gene. V lost 4 bases and J lost 1; bases outside the gene matches: 14. CDR3 region: CASSLAPTTGGFNYGYTF. CDR3 nucleotide sequence: TGTGCCAGCAGCCTTGCCCCTACGACAGGGGGGTTTAACTATGGCTACACCTTC.

The chain joins TRBV2 to TRBJ1-1; D possibly corresponds to TRBD1 (5 bases). The V gene's germline CDR1 is SNHLY and CDR2 FYNNEI. This CDR3 comprises 14 residues. V lost 3 bases and J lost 3, with 11 bases in between. CDR3 residues: CASSDEGGDTEAFF. CDR3 DNA: TGTGCCAGCAGTGACGAGGGAGGGGACACTGAAGCTTTCTTT.

The rearrangement links TRBV28 to TRBJ2-1; TRBD2 aligns across 10 bases. The CDR3 loop spans 16 amino acids. Losses at the gene ends were 6 bases for V and 0 bases for J; bases not matched to a gene: 5. Germline loops: CDR1 MDHEN, CDR2 SYDVKM. CDR3 sequence reads: CASRGLASSSYNEQFF. In nucleotides, the CDR3 is TGTGCCAGCAGGGGACTAGCGTCGAGCTCCTACAATGAGCAGTTCTTC.

V usage is TRBV19 and J usage is TRBJ1-5; D possibly corresponds to TRBD1 (5 bases). The CDR3 has 14 residues. Per the germline V gene, CDR1 is LNHDA and CDR2 is SQIVND (reference sequence). The V and J ends lost 3 bases and 5 bases respectively, with 11 bases between them. The CDR3 loop is CASSIVGGYQPQHF. In DNA, the CDR3 is TGTGCCAGTAGTATCGTGGGGGGATATCAGCCCCAGCATTTT.

This rearrangement joins TRBV19 to TRBJ2-1; 8 bases fit TRBD2. The germline gives CDR1 LNHDA, CDR2 SQIVND (reference sequence). This CDR3 comprises 13 residues. With 6 bases clipped from V and 7 bases from J, the junction kept 5 bases outside the gene matches. The CDR3 region has the DNA TGTGCCAGTAGGAGCGGGAGCCTAAATGAGCAGTTCTTC. Translation gives CASRSGSLNEQFF.

This clone showed up just once. The chain recombines TRBV19 with TRBJ2-2; 9 bases map to TRBD2. Trimming cost V 1 base and J 4 bases; bases outside gene matches: 7. In germline, CDR1 is LNHDA, CDR2 SQIVND (reference sequence). This CDR3 is built from 17 residues. Written as DNA, the CDR3 is TGTGCCAGTAGTATAGTGGCCAGCGGGGGGTTCACCGGGGAGCTGTTTTTT. As protein: CASSIVASGGFTGELFF.

The rearrangement links TRBV7-6 to TRBJ1-5, with a weak D call TRBD1 (5 bases). Germline CDR1 and CDR2: SGHVS and FNYEAQ. CDR3 length: 16 amino acids. V lost 4 bases and J lost 7, with 20 bases in between. CDR3 nucleotide sequence: TGTGCCAGCAGCTGCACGGCAGGGAGGGTAAGACAGCCCCAGCATTTT. As protein: CASSCTAGRVRQPQHF. Together with reference TRBV7-6 and TRBJ1-5, the CDR3 gives the full variable domain: GAGVSQSPRYKVTKRGQDVALRCDPISGHVSLYWYRQALGQGPEFLTYFNYEAQQDKSGLPNDRFSAERPEGSISTLTIQRTEQRDSAMYRCASSCTAGRVRQPQHFGDGTRLSIL.

In nucleotides, the CDR3 is TGTGCCAGCAGGAGAGAGGGTTGGACTGAAGCTTTCTTT. It codes for CASRREGWTEAFF. V and J are TRBV11-1 and TRBJ1-1; no clear D gene. The CDR3 contains 13 residues. In germline, CDR1 is SGHAT, CDR2 FQDESV (reference sequence). The V end lost 6 bases, the J end lost 5 bases, and 13 bases lay between the germline ends.

This chain connects TRBV19 to TRBJ2-2; TRBD2 matches at 8 bases. Germline CDR1 reads LNHDA; CDR2 reads SQIVND (reference sequence). V was clipped by 1 base and J by 1 base; unmatched bases: 5. This CDR3 contains 17 residues. CDR3 coding DNA: TGTGCCAGTAGTATAGGAGGGCTAGCGGGGAACACCGGGGAGCTGTTTTTT. It codes for CASSIGGLAGNTGELFF.